A single sample is the source of the 4 T cell receptor beta chains below, sequenced in a study of cytomegalovirus exposure and HLA in healthy donors. The PCR had 60 Vbeta and 13 Jbeta primers. TCRdb's table, derived via immunoSEQ multiplex PCR, lists solely in-frame clones and lacks some. The repertoire includes 200,000 to 250,000 clones, roughly 79% of them detected once, and about 0.58% sits in the top ten. Sequenced input: PBMCs. These TCRs come from a middle-aged woman in good health and CMV-seronegative.

The chain uses TRBV25-1 and TRBJ1-4; D is perhaps TRBD1 (5 bases). With 4 bases removed from V and 0 bases from J, the gap between germline ends came to 6 bases. The CDR3 extends over 14 amino acids. The germline V gene has CDR1 MGHDK and CDR2 SYGVNS. For the CDR3, the DNA is TGTGCCAGCAGTGCGACAGCAACTAATGAAAAACTGTTTTTT. Its translation is CASSATATNEKLFF.

The rearrangement joins TRBV29-1 to TRBJ2-3; the D is unclear. Per the germline V gene, CDR1 is SQVTM and CDR2 is ANQGSEA. The CDR3 has 10 amino acids. Trimming stripped 6 bases from V and 5 bases from J, with 6 bases between. In DNA, the CDR3 is TGCAGCGTGATCGGAGATACGCAGTATTTT. Translated, it gives CSVIGDTQYF.

The CDR3 bases are TGTGCCAGCAGCTTAAGGGGAACCCAAGAGACCCAGTACTTC. Translation: CASSLRGTQETQYF. This chain links TRBV5-4 with TRBJ2-5; perhaps TRBD1 as D (5 bases). Germline V gene sequence: CDR1 SGHNT, CDR2 YYREEE (reference sequence). V lost 2 bases and J 1 base, leaving 9 bases between the germline ends. The CDR3 sequence is 14 residues long.

V and J are TRBV7-2 and TRBJ2-1; D remains ambiguous. V was clipped by 5 bases and J by 2 bases, with 13 bases between them. The CDR3 length is 15 residues. Germline values: CDR1 SGHTA, CDR2 FQGNSA. The CDR3 DNA follows: TGTGCCAGCAGCCCAAACCAGCGCCCCTACAATGAGCAGTTCTTC. Amino acids: CASSPNQRPYNEQFF. The full variable domain, in which reference TRBV7-2 and TRBJ2-1 provide the parts outside the CDR3, is GAGVSQSPSNKVTEKGKDVELRCDPISGHTALYWYRQSLGQGLEFLIYFQGNSAPDKSGLPSDRFSAERTGGSVSTLTIQRTQQEDSAVYLCASSPNQRPYNEQFFGPGTRLTVL.